This T cell receptor (beta chain) was sequenced in a study of regulatory T cells in long-lasting Graves disease. Whole-study results and caveats: For persistent Graves' patients, TCR diversity was lower than for newly diagnosed ones. The researchers studied only peripheral blood, not thyroid tissue.

Time point in this sample: persistent/refractory GD, antithyroid drugs over 5 years with positive TRAb. From PBMCs, RNA was extracted and then used to make the TCR library. Around 10 milliliters of peripheral blood were taken and placed in EDTA tubes. Assembly of TCR beta libraries relied on iRepertoire HTBI primers together with Arm-PCR of CDR3 regions. TCRdb re-called the multiplex PCR reads through MiXCR, storing one row per CDR3 protein. Here the sample spans approximately 290,000 distinct CDR3 sequences, around 20% being singletons. In its sample, this clonotype was seen a few times. The antigen is undetermined. The starting material was peripheral blood mononuclear cells (PBMCs), obtained when the disease was refractory, from a patient treated with antithyroid drugs. The receptor was isolated from a female donor with Graves disease.

CDR3 in amino acids: CASSPGDPFMNTEAFF. The CDR3 DNA reads TGTGCCAGCAGCCCAGGGGACCCCTTTATGAACACTGAAGCTTTCTTT. V usage is TRBV14 and J usage is TRBJ1-1; TRBD1 is a possible D gene (6 bases). The CDR3 has 16 amino acids. V was pared by 4 bases and J by 0 bases, with 15 bases between. CDR1 and CDR2 (germline): SGHDN, FVKESK. Filled out from reference TRBV14 and TRBJ1-1, the complete variable domain reads EAGVTQFPSHSVIEKGQTVTLRCDPISGHDNLYWYRRVMGKEIKFLLHFVKESKQDESGMPNNRFLAERTGGTYSTLKVQPAELEDSGVYFCASSPGDPFMNTEAFFGQGTRLTVV.